This TCR beta chain emerged from a study of long-term antiretroviral therapy in people with HIV. This CDR3 contains 12 residues. V was clipped by 3 bases and J by 7 bases; unmatched bases: 0. Germline-derived CDR1 and CDR2 are SGHDT and YYEEEE. Sampling of each donor yielded at least one pre-ART PBMC sample and at least two post-ART PBMC samples. The assay used was immunoSEQ (version v3.0), run at survey level. Produced via immunoSEQ multiplex PCR; TCRdb's table is partial and in-frame only. The sample lists under 25,000 clones, roughly 78% occurring once. V gene TRBV5-6 combines with J gene TRBJ1-5; TRBD1 matches 8 bases. The receptor was derived from a middle-aged woman with HIV. The material sequenced was unsorted PBMCs, taken 0.2 years after starting antiretroviral therapy. CDR3 in DNA: TGTGCCAGCAGCTCAGGGGGCCAGCCCCAGCATTTT. Translated: CASSSGGQPQHF.